These 19 T cell receptor beta chains came from one sample sequenced in a study of T-cell reconstitution after alpha-beta-depleted transplantation in children. Unique molecular identifiers were incorporated during preparation of the TCRbeta library. One entry per CDR3 protein, called by TCRdb with MiXCR from the PCR reads. The sample records about 170,000 distinct CDR3 sequences, 11% being singletons. Sequenced here: PBMCs, sampled before TCRalphabeta/CD19-depleted stem cell transplant. The receptors were sampled from a boy between 2 and 10 years old with acute myeloid leukemia, due to receive a stem cell transplant.

This clonotype was observed at least ten times. This rearrangement joins TRBV7-9 to TRBJ1-1, with D possibly matching TRBD1 (5 bases). Germline V gene lookup returns CDR1 SEHNR and CDR2 FQNEAQ (reference sequence). CDR3 size: 14 residues. The ends were cut back, 3 bases at V and 1 base at J, with 9 bases in the middle. CDR3 bases: TGTGCCAGCAGCTTTGAGGGGTGGAACACTGAAGCTTTCTTT. Translated, it gives CASSFEGWNTEAFF.

This clonotype was counted many times. The chain combines TRBV7-9 with TRBJ1-6, with D perhaps TRBD1 (5 bases). The V gene lost 0 bases and the J gene lost 7 bases, with 13 bases spanning the gap. Germline V gene data show CDR1 as SEHNR and CDR2 as FQNEAQ (reference sequence). CDR3 length: 16 amino acids. DNA for the CDR3: TGTGCCAGCAGCTTAGCGCGCCAGGGACGGAATTCACCCCTCCACTTT. Translation: CASSLARQGRNSPLHF.

The rearrangement uses TRBV6-5 and TRBJ1-1; 8 bases are a match to TRBD1. This CDR3 contains 15 residues. With V trimmed by 0 bases and J by 4 bases, 4 bases remained unmatched. Germline V gives CDR1 MNHEY, CDR2 SVGAGI. The CDR3 sequence is CASSYSGQGSTEAFF. The CDR3 DNA sequence: TGTGCCAGCAGTTACTCCGGACAGGGTAGCACTGAAGCTTTCTTT.

This clonotype was recorded at least ten times. This rearrangement joins TRBV12-3 or TRBV12-4 to TRBJ1-4; D call uncertain. The CDR3 is made up of 14 amino acids. The V end was cut by 3 bases, the J end by 10 bases, with 15 bases between. The CDR3 sequence: CASSFWQELGKLFF. Here the CDR3 DNA reads TGTGCCAGCAGTTTCTGGCAGGAACTCGGAAAACTGTTTTTT.

The chain couples TRBV6-2 or TRBV6-3 to TRBJ1-1; 8 bases are shared with TRBD1. Germline V gene data show CDR1 as MNHEY and CDR2 as SVGEGT. V lost 6 bases, J lost 1 base, and 4 bases stayed unmatched. The CDR3 covers 14 residues. As DNA, the CDR3 is TGTGCCAGCAGCCAGACAGGGGAGAACACTGAAGCTTTCTTT. Its translation is CASSQTGENTEAFF.

The V and J genes are TRBV6-1 and TRBJ1-1; weak D call: TRBD1 (5 bases). V was trimmed by 8 bases and J by 0 bases, leaving 25 bases between them. Germline CDR1 MNHNS, CDR2 SASEGT. This CDR3 region has 18 residues. The CDR3: CASPRPAGDRYLNTEAFF. CDR3 DNA sequence: TGTGCCAGCCCGAGGCCGGCTGGCGACAGATATTTGAACACTGAAGCTTTCTTT.

This clonotype was seen at least ten times. The chain is built from TRBV28 and TRBJ2-7; D remains ambiguous. The V end lost 3 bases, the J end lost 3 bases, and 12 bases lay between the germline ends. This CDR3 has 14 amino acids. Germline lookup yields CDR1 MDHEN and CDR2 SYDVKM. The CDR3: CASSLETPYYEQYF. CDR3 sequence (DNA): TGTGCCAGCAGTTTGGAGACTCCCTACTACGAGCAGTACTTC.

This clonotype was counted ten times or more. At one end, the junction sequence differs from germline, possibly due to a read error. The rearrangement joins TRBV7-9 to TRBJ1-3; TRBD1 matches 8 bases. Germline-derived CDR1 and CDR2 are SEHNR and FQNEAQ (reference sequence). The CDR3 length is 14 residues. Here the CDR3 reads CASSPDRVGTTIYF. The CDR3 DNA follows: TGTGCCAGCAGTCCGGACAGGGTCGGAACCACCATATATTTT.

In this sample, this clonotype turned up many times. This sequence joins TRBV6-1 and TRBJ1-1; D gene uncertain. Per the germline V gene, CDR1 is MNHNS and CDR2 is SASEGT. The ends were cut back, 5 bases at V and 0 bases at J, with 7 bases in the middle. The CDR3 covers 13 residues. In DNA, the CDR3 is TGTGCCAGCAGTCGAACAGTGAACACTGAAGCTTTCTTT. As protein: CASSRTVNTEAFF.

At least ten counts were recorded for this clonotype. The J gene is TRBJ2-5, the V gene TRBV5-5; tentative D call: TRBD1 (5 bases). The CDR3 runs 14 residues. V dropped 3 bases and J dropped 2 bases, with 11 bases sitting between them. Looked up from germline, CDR1 is SGHKS and CDR2 is YYEKEE (reference sequence). CDR3 in amino acids: CASSWGQRQETQYF. CDR3 in DNA: TGTGCCAGCAGCTGGGGCCAGCGTCAAGAGACCCAGTACTTC.

This clonotype was counted at least ten times. The chain employs TRBV5-5 and TRBJ2-3; no firm D call. CDR3 length: 14 residues. Germline V CDR1 and CDR2: SGHKS, YYEKEE (reference sequence). The V end lost 5 bases, the J end lost 0 bases, and 10 bases lay between the germline ends. DNA for the CDR3: TGTGCCAGCAGTTCGTTTGGAAGCACAGATACGCAGTATTTT. Translated: CASSSFGSTDTQYF.

This clonotype was picked up many times. The chain recombines TRBV18 with TRBJ2-5; 8 bases are shared with TRBD2. The CDR3 is 17 amino acids. Per germline, CDR1 KGHSH and CDR2 LQKENI. With 2 bases clipped from V and 0 bases from J, the junction kept 8 bases outside the gene matches. In DNA, the CDR3 is TGTGCCAGCTCACCATATCCTAGCGGGTCTTACCAAGAGACCCAGTACTTC. It specifies CASSPYPSGSYQETQYF.

This clonotype was seen ten or more times. The chain has TRBV20-1 and TRBJ2-3; TRBD2 matches 11 bases. With 7 bases clipped from V and 4 bases from J, the junction kept 7 bases outside the gene matches. The CDR3 extends over 14 amino acids. Germline CDR1 reads DFQATT; CDR2 reads SNEGSKA (reference sequence). Here the CDR3 reads CSVSLAGGPDTQYF. CDR3 bases: TGCAGTGTTTCCCTAGCGGGAGGTCCAGATACGCAGTATTTT.

A word on this clonotype: A read error may produce the germline difference seen at one junction end. This sequence joins TRBV29-1 and TRBJ2-2, with TRBD1 matching 7 bases. The CDR3 spans 14 residues. Germline V gene data show CDR1 as SQVTM and CDR2 as ANQGSEA. CDR3 DNA: TGCAGCGTATCCGGTACAGGGGCCACCAGGGAGCTGTTTTTC. Translated: CSVSGTGATRELFF.

This clonotype was detected ten times or more. The chain couples TRBV27 to TRBJ2-7, with a tentative D call TRBD2 (5 bases). CDR1 is MNHEY and CDR2 is SMNVEV in the germline V gene (reference sequence). The ends were cut back, 5 bases at V and 0 bases at J, with 8 bases in the middle. The CDR3 runs 13 residues. The CDR3 sequence is CASSHRGSYEQYV. CDR3 nucleotide sequence: TGTGCCAGCAGTCATCGGGGCTCCTACGAGCAGTACGTC.

This rearrangement joins TRBV4-1 to TRBJ2-5; 7 bases fit TRBD2. The germline CDR1 and CDR2 sequences are MGHRA and YSYEKL. The V gene end was trimmed by 0 bases and the J gene end by 6 bases; junction bases not matched to a gene: 4. This CDR3 comprises 14 residues. CDR3 nucleotides: TGCGCCAGCAGCCAAGAATGGCGGGAGAAGACCCAGTACTTC. Translation gives CASSQEWREKTQYF.

The chain has TRBV6-1 and TRBJ1-2, with D unclear. This CDR3 is built from 13 residues. The V end was cut by 7 bases, the J end by 0 bases, with 9 bases between. Germline-derived CDR1 and CDR2 are MNHNS and SASEGT. CDR3 sequence: CASTSASNYGYTF. In nucleotides, the CDR3 is TGTGCCAGCACCTCGGCCTCTAACTATGGCTACACCTTC.

This clonotype showed up many times. This sequence joins TRBV10-1 and TRBJ2-7, with D possibly being TRBD1 or TRBD2 (5 bases each). This CDR3 region has 14 residues. Germline CDR1 WNHNN, CDR2 SYGVQD (reference sequence). V lost 2 bases, J lost 0 bases, and 8 bases lay in between. The CDR3: CASSEEGSSYEQYF. The CDR3 DNA follows: TGCGCCAGCAGTGAGGAGGGGAGCTCCTACGAGCAGTACTTC.

This clonotype appeared many times. The genes are TRBV5-1 and TRBJ2-5, with TRBD2 identical over 11 bases. The junction had 11 bases not matched to a gene; V was cut back by 4 bases and J by 3 bases. This CDR3 is 17 amino acids long. Germline lookup yields CDR1 SGHRS and CDR2 YFSETQ. CDR3 sequence reads: CASSAMIAGGPEETQYF. In DNA form, the CDR3 reads TGCGCCAGCAGCGCGATGATAGCGGGAGGGCCTGAAGAGACCCAGTACTTC.